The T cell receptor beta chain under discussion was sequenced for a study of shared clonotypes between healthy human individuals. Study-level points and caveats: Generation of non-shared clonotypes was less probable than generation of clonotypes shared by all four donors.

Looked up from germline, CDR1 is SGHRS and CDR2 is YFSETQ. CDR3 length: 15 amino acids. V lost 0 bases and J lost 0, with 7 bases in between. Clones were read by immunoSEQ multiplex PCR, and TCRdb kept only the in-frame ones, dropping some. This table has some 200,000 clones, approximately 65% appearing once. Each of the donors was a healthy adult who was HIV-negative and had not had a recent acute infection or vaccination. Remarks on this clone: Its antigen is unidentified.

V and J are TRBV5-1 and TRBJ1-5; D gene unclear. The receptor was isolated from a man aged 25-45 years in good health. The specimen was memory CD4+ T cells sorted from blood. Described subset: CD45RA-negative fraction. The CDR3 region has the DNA TGCGCCAGCAGCTTGGGCCCGTATAGCAATCAGCCCCAGCATTTT. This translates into CASSLGPYSNQPQHF.